This T cell receptor delta chain originates from a study of fetal and pediatric gammadelta thymocytes (dated by TCRdb to between 2021 and 2024). Background on the whole study: The bulk gammadelta thymocyte repertoires, which combined previously published data with newly generated, unpublished data, were used to reinforce a single-cell study of gammadelta thymocyte development. To increase subject numbers and strengthen the CDR3 publicity analysis, bulk TCR repertoire data were added. The bulk gammadelta thymocyte repertoire set covered 10 or so subjects in total, 3 fetal thymus donors and 7 pediatric thymus donors. Unpublished data were combined with previously published data (refs 27,28) to make up the bulk gammadelta thymocyte repertoires. The study at large found these results: Compared with post-natal repertoires, fetal gammadelta thymocyte repertoires were previously reported to be enriched for TRDV2, TRGV8 and TRGV9 usage, low N additions and public CDR3s.

For staining, thymocytes received Zombie NIR viability dye along with antibodies against CD3 (UCHT1), TCRgammadelta (11F2), TCRVgamma9 (IMMU360) and TCRVdelta2 (IMMU389). Bulk TRD and TRG CDR3 repertoires were produced separately from sorted Vgamma9Vdelta2 and nonVgamma9Vdelta2 gammadelta thymocytes taken from human fetal and pediatric thymuses. Pediatric thymus tissue was collected in Belgium from children having cardiac surgery. The ages of the pediatric thymus donors in the study ranged between roughly 1 and 11 years. As previously described, thymic cell suspensions were prepared from both fetal and post-natal thymuses. NonVgamma9Vdelta2 thymocytes were sorted as CD3+ gammadeltaTCR+ cells that did not have the Vgamma9+Vdelta2+ phenotype. Cells were sorted on a FACS Aria III cell sorter (BD Biosciences). Note on this clone: Its antigen remains unidentified. A read error is possible here, since a much larger clone lies one base away.

As encoded in the germline V gene, CDR1 is TSWWSYY while CDR2 is QGS. Reading from cysteine to phenylalanine, the CDR3 counts 16 amino acids. Only CDR3 DNA is held: 48 bases, read in frame from base 1. V sheds 5 bases and J sheds 4 bases, leaving 20 bases between their ends. The sample was run on an Illumina MiSeq. Processing in the source paper ran as follows. To analyze publicity, the Vgamma9Vdelta2 and nonVgamma9Vdelta2 bulk CDR3 files from each subject were merged so that every subject had one combined repertoire. CDR3 publicity was given a score from 0 to 19 by checking each amino acid sequence across 9 single-cell datasets and around eleven bulk repertoires with base R and dplyr. TCRdb called clones anew from the public reads via CATT; matching DNA rows were later pooled. These V and J calls originate from TCRdb's pipeline instead of the authors' own analysis. The sample table records about 2,000 delta-chain clones; roughly 25% of these occur just once. More than 4% of the sample goes to the ten largest clones.

Source material: non-Vgamma9Vdelta2 gamma-delta T cells from the thymus. The label giving this sample's cell subset or site can be read as: CD3+gammadeltaTCR+ thymocytes not co-expressing Vgamma9 and Vdelta2. The rearranged chain carries TRDV1 and TRDJ1; the D gene is possibly TRDD3, with 6 bases matching. The clonotype comes from a child who underwent cardiac surgery and was recorded as healthy. The nucleotide sequence reads TGTGCTCTTGGGTCCCAAGCACCCTGGGGCTGCGATAAACTCATCTTT. Translation gives CALGSQAPWGCDKLIF.